These 19 T cell receptor beta chains came from one sample sequenced in a study of OX40 agonist ivuxolimab in advanced cancers. Profiled with immunoSEQ multiplex PCR; TCRdb holds only in-frame clones, not every one. The table shows some 41,000 clones, with 70% to 90% occurring only once. Sample: CD4+ or CD8+ T cells sorted from blood, taken in a trial of the OX40 agonist ivuxolimab. Receptors originate from an adult with an advanced solid tumor such as melanoma, head and neck, liver or kidney cancer.

V and J are TRBV10-3 and TRBJ1-1; D not certain. V lost 10 bases and J lost 7, with 13 bases in between. Germline CDR1 ENHRY, CDR2 SYGVKD. CDR3 length equals 11 residues. The CDR3 DNA follows: TGTGCCACAAAGGGTCCAATTGAAGCTTTCTTT. Encoded protein: CATKGPIEAFF.

This clone showed up just once. The chain uses TRBV11-2 and TRBJ2-1; 12 positions match TRBD2. Germline values: CDR1 SGHAT, CDR2 FQNNGV. Germline trimming cut 1 base from V and 7 bases from J; bases unmatched to any gene: 8. This CDR3 comprises 17 residues. The CDR3 DNA reads TGTGCCAGCAGCTTAGGGACTAGCGGGAACTCAGGGAATGAGCAGTTCTTC. It encodes CASSLGTSGNSGNEQFF.

This chain links TRBV7-8 with TRBJ2-1, with D tentatively TRBD2 (6 bases). Germline V gene sequence: CDR1 SGHVS, CDR2 FQNEAQ. The V and J ends lost 3 bases and 4 bases respectively, with 13 bases between them. This CDR3 has 15 residues. The CDR3 nucleotides read TGTGCCAGCAGCTTTATTAGCGGCTTTTACAATGAGCAGTTCTTC. Translation gives CASSFISGFYNEQFF.

In its sample, this clone was seen once. The CDR3 sequence is CASSEPGGLGFF. DNA for the CDR3: TGTGCCAGCAGTGAGCCGGGGGGACTGGGTTTCTTT. The genes are TRBV6-1 and TRBJ1-1, with a tentative D call TRBD1 (5 bases). CDR3 length: 12 residues. Germline V lookup: CDR1 MNHNS, CDR2 SASEGT. Trimming removed 3 bases from V and 13 bases from J, with 15 bases in between.

The chain combines TRBV12-5 with TRBJ1-2; unclear D gene. The CDR3 loop spans 12 amino acids. CDR1 and CDR2 (germline): LGHNT, FRNRAP. V lost 3 bases, J lost 8 bases, and 10 bases lay in between. The CDR3: CASGFLWGGYTF. Here the CDR3 DNA reads TGTGCTAGTGGTTTCCTTTGGGGAGGCTACACCTTC.

The gene calls are TRBV6-5 and TRBJ1-2; D unclear. This CDR3 has 14 residues. V shed 7 bases and J shed 7 bases, with 19 bases lying between them. Germline V gene lookup returns CDR1 MNHEY and CDR2 SVGAGI. CDR3 bases: TGTGCCAGCACCCTACGGCAAGGTCTGGCTGGCTACACCTTC. The encoded protein is CASTLRQGLAGYTF.

This rearrangement joins TRBV4-2 to TRBJ2-5; D possibly matches TRBD1 or TRBD2 (5 bases each). Trimming shortened V by 4 bases and J by 5 bases, and 17 bases separated the two germline ends. The length of the CDR3 is 15 residues. Germline V gene lookup returns CDR1 LGHNA and CDR2 YNFKEQ. In DNA, the CDR3 is TGTGCCAGCAGCCCCGACGGGGCTTTCGGGGAGACCCAGTACTTC. Protein product: CASSPDGAFGETQYF.

The chain has TRBV19 and TRBJ1-2, with 7 bases aligning to TRBD1. J was trimmed by 8 bases and V by 5 bases; bases with no gene match: 5. The CDR3 length is 12 residues. Germline lookup yields CDR1 LNHDA and CDR2 SQIVND (reference sequence). Written as DNA, the CDR3 is TGTGCCAGTAGTGGCAGGGGGATCGGCTACACCTTC. Residues: CASSGRGIGYTF.

The chain joins TRBV30 to TRBJ1-6, with 10 bases lining up with TRBD1. The CDR3 sequence is 15 residues long. Losses at the gene ends were 1 base for V and 10 bases for J; bases not matched to a gene: 7. In germline, CDR1 is GTSNPN, CDR2 SVGIG (reference sequence). DNA of the CDR3: TGTGCCTGGAGTGCCCGGGACAGGGGTTGGTCACCCCTCCACTTT. Protein: CAWSARDRGWSPLHF. Full variable domain (remainder filled in from reference TRBV30 and TRBJ1-6): SQTIHQWPATLVQPVGSPLSLECTVEGTSNPNLYWYRQAAGRGLQLLFYSVGIGQISSEVPQNLSASRPQDRQFILSSKKLLLSDSGFYLCAWSARDRGWSPLHFGNGTRLTVT.

V gene TRBV6-5 combines with J gene TRBJ2-3, with D uncertain. The CDR3 is made up of 14 amino acids. V was clipped by 6 bases and J by 0 bases, with 10 bases between them. Germline CDR1 reads MNHEY; CDR2 reads SVGAGI. The CDR3 spells CASSVGSSTDTQYF. In DNA, the CDR3 is TGTGCCAGCAGCGTCGGATCTAGCACAGATACGCAGTATTTT.

The V and J genes are TRBV7-7 and TRBJ2-6; D is uncertain. CDR3 length: 18 residues. Germline-derived CDR1 and CDR2 are SSHAT and FNYEAQ (reference sequence). V was clipped by 5 bases and J by 5 bases, with 22 bases between them. The CDR3 loop is CASSENPVPQSRANVLTF. CDR3 coding DNA: TGTGCCAGCAGCGAAAATCCAGTGCCACAAAGTCGGGCCAACGTCCTGACTTTC.

The J gene is TRBJ2-3, the V gene TRBV4-2, with TRBD2 identical over 13 bases. V was clipped by 3 bases and J by 0 bases; unmatched bases: 12. The CDR3 has 20 residues. Germline CDR1 is LGHNA and CDR2 is YNFKEQ. The CDR3 DNA reads as TGTGCCAGCAGCCAGGTCGGGACTAGCGGGGTGGTCACTAGCACAGATACGCAGTATTTT. This gives the protein CASSQVGTSGVVTSTDTQYF.

The V call is TRBV28, the J call TRBJ2-3; D remains ambiguous. The CDR3 covers 13 residues. V was clipped by 6 bases and J by 4 bases, with 11 bases between them. Germline V gives CDR1 MDHEN, CDR2 SYDVKM. The CDR3 DNA is TGTGCCAGCAGCCTGGAGTCAGCAGATACGCAGTATTTT. Translation gives CASSLESADTQYF.

The V call is TRBV7-8, the J call TRBJ2-3; the match to TRBD2 covers 7 bases. Losses at the gene ends were 5 bases for V and 0 bases for J; bases not matched to a gene: 8. CDR1 SGHVS and CDR2 FQNEAQ come from the germline V gene. This CDR3 is built from 16 residues. CDR3 protein: CASSLERGTSTDTQYF. CDR3 bases: TGTGCCAGCAGCCTAGAGCGGGGTACTAGCACAGATACGCAGTATTTT.

The rearrangement joins TRBV28 to TRBJ2-2; D ambiguous. V lost 11 bases, J lost 1 base, and 8 bases lay in between. The CDR3 runs to 12 residues. Looked up from germline, CDR1 is MDHEN and CDR2 is SYDVKM. The CDR3 spells CAATGNTGELFF. CDR3 in DNA: TGTGCCGCGACTGGGAACACCGGGGAGCTGTTTTTT.

V is TRBV5-8 and J is TRBJ1-2, with 7 bases lining up with TRBD1. V gave up 3 bases and J gave up 7 bases; unmatched junction bases: 15. Germline loops: CDR1 SGHTS, CDR2 YDEGEE. This CDR3 comprises 16 residues. The CDR3 bases are TGTGCCAGCAGCTCTACGGACAGGACAGGCCGGGGTGGCTACACCTTC. This sequence encodes CASSSTDRTGRGGYTF.

This clone was found a few times. Other DNA sequences in the same sample also yield this CDR3. The chain combines TRBV11-3 with TRBJ1-2; D is unclear. The CDR3 sequence is 12 residues long. The germline V gene encodes CDR1 SGHNT and CDR2 YENEEA. Trimming stripped 5 bases from V and 3 bases from J, with 7 bases between. The CDR3 nucleotides read TGTGCCAGCAGCCTCGGAGACTATGGCTACACCTTC. This encodes CASSLGDYGYTF.

CDR3 region: CASRRPGQFQFF. DNA for the CDR3: TGTGCCAGCAGACGTCCGGGACAATTCCAGTTCTTC. The chain has TRBV5-6 and TRBJ2-1; D is possibly TRBD1 (6 bases). The CDR3 consists of 12 residues. Germline V gene lookup returns CDR1 SGHDT and CDR2 YYEEEE. The V gene lost 5 bases and the J gene lost 13 bases, with 16 bases spanning the gap.

This rearrangement joins TRBV11-2 to TRBJ1-2; D may be TRBD1 (5 bases). The germline V gene encodes CDR1 SGHAT and CDR2 FQNNGV. This CDR3 contains 11 residues. V was cut by 7 bases and J by 14 bases, with 17 bases left in between. The CDR3 region has the DNA TGTGCCAGCATATCAGCCGGGACGCATACCTTC. Its protein is CASISAGTHTF.